The present entry profiles one T cell receptor beta chain with its context. The antigen it binds to is not known. Base qualities were left out, and no much larger clone turns up one base away. The data stem from a study of OX40 agonist ivuxolimab in advanced cancers. Study-wide context: Ivuxolimab was a fully human IgG2 agonistic monoclonal antibody targeting the costimulatory receptor OX40 (CD134). Partial responses occurred in three dose-escalation patients: two with cutaneous melanoma and one with hepatocellular carcinoma. In the dose-escalation cohort, 65% to 85% of patients were male, and the mean age was 60 years with a range of about 23 to 79. The purpose of peripheral TCRbeta sequencing was to test whether ivuxolimab changed TCR sequence diversity and led to clonal T-cell expansion. Intravenous ivuxolimab was administered to patients every 2 weeks at six dose levels: 0.01, 0.1, 0.3, 1.5, 3 and 10 mg/kg. Of the roughly 50 dose-escalation patients, hepatocellular carcinoma was present in around 19, melanoma in approximately 15, renal cell carcinoma in 9 and head and neck cancer in 9. The paper reports the monotherapy dose-escalation portion (N of about 54 patients) of the phase I ivuxolimab trial. Prior anti-PD-1, anti-PD-L1 or anti-CTLA-4 therapy was permitted, and checkpoint inhibitors had been received by around 40% of dose-escalation patients. General findings and caveats noted by the study authors: After ivuxolimab, CD8+ T cells had more expanded clones than CD4+ T cells on average. At doses from 0.1 to 3.0 mg/kg, clonal expansion was seen in both CD4+ and CD8+ blood T cells between baseline and week 6. In partial responders in the 0.1-3.0 mg/kg groups, normalized peripheral clonal expansion was found to be among the lowest, especially among CD8+ T cells. Which antigens the clonally expanded peripheral T cells were specific for was not determined. Low levels of normalized T-cell clonal expansion were also seen in some nonresponding patients.

CDR3 length: 17 amino acids, cysteine to phenylalanine. Here the CDR3 DNA is all that survives: 51 bases in frame from base 1. V and J are truncated by 0 bases and 3 bases respectively, leaving an intervening sequence of 18 bases. Sequences LGHNA (CDR1) and YNFKEQ (CDR2) are obtained from the germline V gene. The trial excluded patients who had a history of autoimmune disease or were on systemic immunosuppression. Peripheral blood for TCR sequencing was collected from all dose cohorts at baseline, on cycle 4 day 1, and on cycle 7 day 1. Samples were obtained from an open-label, multicenter, first-in-human phase I dose-escalation trial of ivuxolimab. Adults with locally advanced or metastatic melanoma, renal cell, hepatocellular, or head and neck squamous cell carcinoma were enrolled in the trial. CD4+ and CD8+ T cells were sorted separately from peripheral blood before TCR sequencing. For sequencing of the TCRbeta CDR3 region, genomic DNA was extracted from the sorted cells. The immunoSEQ Assay was used for sequencing of TCRbeta CDR3 regions. Not all clones reach the TCRdb copy of this immuneACCESS table, which keeps in-frame sequences only. Checked studies attribute under half of the gap to unresolved V genes and leave the rest unexplained. The sample table lists roughly 71,000 clones, roughly nine tenths of them with a count of one. The ten largest clones capture roughly 15% of the sample.

Source: CD4+ or CD8+ T cells sorted from blood, taken in a trial of the OX40 agonist ivuxolimab. This receptor was taken from an adult with an advanced solid tumor such as melanoma, head and neck, liver or kidney cancer. The sequence joins TRBV4-2 to TRBJ2-7; no D gene can be assigned with confidence. This receptor has the CDR3 CASSQDAGDIGFYEQYF. Read as DNA, the sequence is TGTGCCAGCAGCCAAGATGCAGGCGATATCGGGTTCTACGAGCAGTACTTC.